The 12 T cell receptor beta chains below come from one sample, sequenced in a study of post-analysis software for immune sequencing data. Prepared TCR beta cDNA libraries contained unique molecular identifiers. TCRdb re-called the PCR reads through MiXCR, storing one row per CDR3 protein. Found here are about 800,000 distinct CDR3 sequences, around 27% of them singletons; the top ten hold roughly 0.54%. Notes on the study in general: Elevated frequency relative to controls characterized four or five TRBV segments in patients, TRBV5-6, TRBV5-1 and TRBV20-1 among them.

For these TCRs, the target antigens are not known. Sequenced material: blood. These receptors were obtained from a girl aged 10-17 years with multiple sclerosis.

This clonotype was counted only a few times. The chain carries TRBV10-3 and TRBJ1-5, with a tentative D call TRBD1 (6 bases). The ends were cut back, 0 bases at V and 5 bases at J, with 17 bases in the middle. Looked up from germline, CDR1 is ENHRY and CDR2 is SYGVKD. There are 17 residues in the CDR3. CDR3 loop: CAISESIRQGRHQPQHF. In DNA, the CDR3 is TGTGCCATCAGTGAGTCTATAAGGCAGGGGCGGCATCAGCCCCAGCATTTT.

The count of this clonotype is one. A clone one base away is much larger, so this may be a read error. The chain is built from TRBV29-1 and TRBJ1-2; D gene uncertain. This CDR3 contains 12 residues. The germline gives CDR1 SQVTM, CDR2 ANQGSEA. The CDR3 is CSVERANYGCTF. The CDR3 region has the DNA TGCAGCGTTGAAAGGGCGAACTATGGCTGCACCTTC.

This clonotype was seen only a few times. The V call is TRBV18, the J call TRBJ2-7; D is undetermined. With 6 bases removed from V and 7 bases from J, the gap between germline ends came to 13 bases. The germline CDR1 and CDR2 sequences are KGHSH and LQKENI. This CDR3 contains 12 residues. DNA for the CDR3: TGTGCCAGCTCGGGTCCTTACAATGAGCAGTACTTC. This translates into CASSGPYNEQYF.

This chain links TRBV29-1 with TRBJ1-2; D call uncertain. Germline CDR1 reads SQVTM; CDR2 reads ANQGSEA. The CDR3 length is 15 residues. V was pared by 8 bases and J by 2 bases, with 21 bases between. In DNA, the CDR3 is TGCAGCCCTGGTACGCGGCCACTTAAAAACTATGGCTACACCTTC. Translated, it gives CSPGTRPLKNYGYTF.

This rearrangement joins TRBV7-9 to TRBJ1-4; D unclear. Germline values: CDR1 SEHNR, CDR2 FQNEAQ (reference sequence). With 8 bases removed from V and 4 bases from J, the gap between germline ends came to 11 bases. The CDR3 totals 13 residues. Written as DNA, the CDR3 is TGTGCCAGCGGCCCGGACCATAATGAAAAACTGTTTTTT. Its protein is CASGPDHNEKLFF.

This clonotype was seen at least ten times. The CDR3 DNA sequence: TGTGCCAGCAGGGAGGCGAACTATGGCTACACCTTC. This gives the protein CASREANYGYTF. The J gene is TRBJ1-2, the V gene TRBV6-5; D gene uncertain. The CDR3 sequence is 12 residues long. Germline V gives CDR1 MNHEY, CDR2 SVGAGI. Trimming left V 6 bases short and J 2 bases short, with 7 bases between.

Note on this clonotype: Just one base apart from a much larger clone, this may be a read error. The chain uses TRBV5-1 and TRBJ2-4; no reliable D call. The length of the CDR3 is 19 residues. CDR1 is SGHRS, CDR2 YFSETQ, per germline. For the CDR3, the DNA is TGCGCCGGCAGCTTGGGCTGGGCCGGAGACTTATTAGCCAAAAACATTCAGTACTTC. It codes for CAGSLGWAGDLLAKNIQYF. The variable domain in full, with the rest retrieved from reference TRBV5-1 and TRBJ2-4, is KAGVTQTPRYLIKTRGQQVTLSCSPISGHRSVSWYQQTPGQGLQFLFEYFSETQRNKGNFPGRFSGRQFSNSRSEMNVSTLELGDSALYLCAGSLGWAGDLLAKNIQYFGAGTRLSVL.

The CDR3 coding sequence is TGCAGTGCTAGGGACGGAAGCTCCTACAATGAGCAGTTCTTC. The encoded protein is CSARDGSSYNEQFF. This chain connects TRBV20-1 to TRBJ2-1; D unresolved. V gave up 3 bases and J gave up 0 bases, with 9 bases separating them. The CDR3 consists of 14 residues. The V gene's germline CDR1 is DFQATT and CDR2 SNEGSKA (reference sequence).

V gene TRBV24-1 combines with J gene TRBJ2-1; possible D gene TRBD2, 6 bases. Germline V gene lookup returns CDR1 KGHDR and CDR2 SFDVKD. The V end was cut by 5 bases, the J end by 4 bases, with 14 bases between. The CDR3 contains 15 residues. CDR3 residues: CATSVGLGGYNEQFF. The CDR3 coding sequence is TGTGCCACCAGTGTTGGACTGGGAGGTTACAATGAGCAGTTCTTC.

Here the CDR3 reads CASSPVRGVNEQFF. CDR3 bases: TGTGCCAGCAGTCCGGTTAGGGGGGTCAATGAGCAGTTCTTC. The rearrangement uses TRBV25-1 and TRBJ2-1, with D tentatively TRBD1 or TRBD2 (6 bases each). The CDR3 sequence is 14 residues long. V lost 5 bases to trimming and J lost 6 bases, with 14 bases between them. Looked up from germline, CDR1 is MGHDK and CDR2 is SYGVNS.

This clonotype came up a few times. The CDR3 region has the DNA TGTGCCAGCAGTTTATTAGTAGGGGCGTTCTATGGCTACACCTTC. Its protein product is CASSLLVGAFYGYTF. The chain is built from TRBV28 and TRBJ1-2; possible D gene TRBD1, 5 bases. The V and J ends lost 1 base and 4 bases respectively, with 13 bases between them. CDR1 is MDHEN and CDR2 is SYDVKM in the germline V gene. This CDR3 has 15 amino acids.

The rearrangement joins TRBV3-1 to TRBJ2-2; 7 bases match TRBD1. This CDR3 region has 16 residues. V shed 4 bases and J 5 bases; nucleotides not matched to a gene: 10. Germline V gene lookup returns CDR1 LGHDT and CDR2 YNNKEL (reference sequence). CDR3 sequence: CASSLYGQVGTGELFF. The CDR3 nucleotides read TGTGCCAGCAGCCTCTACGGACAGGTCGGGACCGGGGAGCTGTTTTTT.